The rows below give T cell receptor beta chains drawn from one sample of a study of chemoradiotherapy in HPV16-positive cancers. Assay used: immunoSEQ multiplex PCR; TCRdb lists only in-frame clones, some missing. Among about 21,000 clones listed, around 87% were seen once. Sample: blood, taken from a patient who underwent chemoradiotherapy. All receptors derive from a human donor with HPV-associated anogenital cancer. Each CDR3 is given with its conserved first and last residue. The order of the fields is D gene, clone size, J gene, V gene, CDR3 protein, CDR3 DNA. The D gene is left open where the match is weak. Expanded clones get a size class; other rows say once, few or many, or leave the size out.

. | once | TRBJ2-3 | TRBV28 | CASSLGASTDTQYF | TGTGCCAGCAGTCTCGGTGCTAGCACAGATACGCAGTATTTT
. | . | TRBJ1-3 | TRBV9 | CASTSSGTLFGNTIYF | TGTGCCAGCACCTCCTCCGGGACACTATTCGGAAACACCATATATTTT
. | . | TRBJ2-3 | TRBV10-3 | CAISKTGTSTDTQYF | TGTGCCATCAGCAAAACAGGGACTAGCACAGATACGCAGTATTTT
. | . | TRBJ1-5 | TRBV5-6 | CASSLGQISNQPQHF | TGTGCCAGCAGCTTGGGCCAGATCAGCAATCAGCCCCAGCATTTT
. | . | TRBJ2-4 | TRBV19 | CASSIMGAKNIQYF | TGTGCCAGTAGTATAATGGGAGCCAAAAACATTCAGTACTTC
TRBD1 | . | TRBJ2-2 | TRBV18 | CASSPKGQGITGELFF | TGTGCCAGCTCACCCAAGGGACAGGGAATCACCGGGGAGCTGTTTTTT
TRBD1 | . | TRBJ1-5 | TRBV7-9 | CASSSGGSQPQHF | TGTGCCAGCAGCTCAGGGGGCAGTCAGCCCCAGCATTTT
TRBD1 | . | TRBJ2-1 | TRBV29-1 | CSVEPWTGGHEQFF | TGCAGCGTTGAGCCCTGGACAGGGGGGCATGAGCAGTTCTTC
. | few | TRBJ1-2 | TRBV19 | CASTQAGRRYGYTF | TGTGCCAGTACACAGGCAGGTCGACGCTATGGCTACACCTTC
. | . | TRBJ1-2 | TRBV9 | CASSVGTGNYGYTF | TGTGCCAGCAGCGTAGGTACAGGGAACTATGGCTACACCTTC
TRBD1 | . | TRBJ2-7 | TRBV18 | CASSPLDGQGTYEQYF | TGTGCCAGCTCACCACTCGATGGACAGGGGACCTACGAGCAGTACTTC
. | . | TRBJ2-1 | TRBV9 | CASSGSSYNEQFF | TGTGCCAGCAGCGGGAGCTCCTACAATGAGCAGTTCTTC
. | once | TRBJ2-2 | TRBV28 | CASRDARGGTGELFF | TGTGCCAGCAGAGATGCTAGGGGGGGCACCGGGGAGCTGTTTTTT
TRBD2 | . | TRBJ2-5 | TRBV5-1 | CASSSGRVQETQYF | TGCGCCAGCAGCTCAGGGAGGGTGCAAGAGACCCAGTACTTC
. | . | TRBJ1-4 | TRBV13 | CASSLRAGRVEKLFF | TGTGCCAGCAGCTTACGGGCGGGGAGAGTCGAAAAACTGTTTTTT
. | . | TRBJ2-1 | TRBV7-2 | CASSLDGGLSYNEQFF | TGTGCCAGCAGCTTAGACGGTGGGCTGTCGTACAATGAGCAGTTCTTC
TRBD2 | . | TRBJ2-2 | TRBV6-4 | CASSERGDTGELFF | TGTGCCAGCAGTGAGCGGGGGGACACCGGGGAGCTGTTTTTT
TRBD1 | . | TRBJ1-6 | TRBV6-1 | CASNIRGRNSPLHF | TGTGCCAGCAATATCAGGGGGCGGAATTCACCCCTCCACTTT
. | . | TRBJ2-7 | TRBV5-8 | CASIRNRESYEQYF | TGTGCCAGCATCAGAAACAGGGAGTCCTACGAGCAGTACTTC
. | . | TRBJ1-5 | TRBV7-9 | CASSLGQGLNSNQPQHF | TGTGCCAGCAGCTTAGGGCAGGGTCTTAATAGCAATCAGCCCCAGCATTTT
. | few | TRBJ1-6 | TRBV27 | CASSPLPGSSNSPLHF | TGTGCCAGCAGTCCCCTACCGGGATCCAGTAATTCACCCCTCCACTTT
TRBD1 | . | TRBJ2-1 | TRBV14 | CASSQVGQAQFF | TGTGCCAGCAGCCAAGTGGGACAGGCCCAGTTCTTC
. | . | TRBJ1-3 | TRBV19 | CASSNPGSSGNTIYF | TGTGCCAGTAGTAACCCGGGCAGCTCTGGAAACACCATATATTTT
. | . | TRBJ2-1 | TRBV25-1 | CASSEPRIAYNEQFF | TGTGCCAGCAGTGAACCCAGGATCGCCTACAATGAGCAGTTCTTC
. | . | TRBJ1-5 | TRBV15 | CATSRDHAGGGQPQHF | TGTGCCACCAGCAGAGATCACGCGGGGGGCGGTCAGCCCCAGCATTTT
. | few | TRBJ1-4 | TRBV18 | CASSPPPGLFF | TGTGCCAGCTCACCACCACCGGGGCTGTTTTTT
. | . | TRBJ1-2 | TRBV4-3 | CASSQDRGVGGYTF | TGCGCCAGCAGCCAAGATCGGGGGGTTGGCGGCTACACCTTC
. | once | TRBJ1-2 | TRBV21-1 | CTGTLGGYTF | TGTACAGGGACATTGGGTGGCTACACCTTC
. | . | TRBJ1-1 | TRBV11-3 | CASSLAGNTEAFF | TGTGCCAGCAGCTTAGCCGGGAACACTGAAGCTTTCTTT
. | . | TRBJ1-5 | TRBV29-1 | CSVFSGIRNQPQHF | TGCAGCGTTTTTTCAGGGATTAGAAATCAGCCCCAGCATTTT
TRBD2 | . | TRBJ2-7 | TRBV7-2 | CASSLRSGLKSSYEQYF | TGTGCCAGCAGCTTGCGATCGGGACTAAAAAGCTCCTACGAGCAGTACTTC
. | . | TRBJ2-7 | TRBV6-1 | CASSGNGASYEQYF | TGTGCCAGCAGTGGTAACGGGGCCTCCTACGAGCAGTACTTC
TRBD2 | once | TRBJ2-1 | TRBV5-4 | CASSPGLPYNEQFF | TGTGCCAGCAGTCCGGGACTACCCTACAATGAGCAGTTCTTC
. | . | TRBJ2-2 | TRBV5-1 | CASSLEGTGELFF | TGCGCCAGCAGCTTAGAGGGGACCGGGGAGCTGTTTTTT
. | . | TRBJ2-7 | TRBV11-3 | CASSSFMTGVSQTYEQYF | TGTGCCAGCAGCTCCTTTATGACAGGCGTATCCCAGACCTACGAGCAGTACTTC
. | . | TRBJ2-2 | TRBV29-1 | CSVPGTPNTGELFF | TGCAGCGTGCCCGGGACTCCAAACACCGGGGAGCTGTTTTTT
. | . | TRBJ2-1 | TRBV5-8 | CASSREGYNEQFF | TGTGCCAGCAGCAGGGAAGGCTACAATGAGCAGTTCTTC
. | once | TRBJ2-2 | TRBV9 | CASTQNYGTGELFF | TGTGCCAGCACCCAGAACTACGGCACCGGGGAGCTGTTTTTT
. | . | TRBJ2-7 | TRBV19 | CASSMGGRYEQYF | TGTGCCAGTAGTATGGGGGGACGGTACGAGCAGTACTTC